The present T cell receptor (beta chain) was sequenced within a study of metastatic and nonmetastatic thyroid tumors. Study-level information: Both malignant and benign thyroid patients supplied peripheral blood and tumor or nodule tissue samples, across which the repertoires of these patients were then compared. Study-level findings and limits: Versus benign nodules, malignant thyroid tumors reportedly had significantly higher TCR beta diversity, in blood and tumor.

Among the patients, none had received any treatment before thyroid surgery. This CDR3 has 12 residues. The V and J ends lost 2 bases and 4 bases respectively, with 6 bases between them. Original processing methods: To classify distant metastasis in papillary thyroid cancer, a model was built from CDR3 differences across clinicopathological groups. MiXCR reprocessed the PCR reads for TCRdb. The V and J calls here are based on TCRdb, not the publication. The table includes 20,000 to 25,000 clones, around 21% detected once. By frequency in the sample, this clone is medium-sized. Its cognate antigen is unknown.

The material sequenced was blood. The chain is built from TRBV12-3 or TRBV12-4 and TRBJ2-7; possible D gene TRBD1, 6 bases. The TCR sequence derives from a female donor with papillary thyroid cancer or a benign thyroid nodule (not recorded which). Some clones in this sample may be carry-over from other donors' samples. CDR3 DNA sequence: TGTGCCAGCAGTTTACAGGGGTACGAGCAGTACTTC. Encoded protein: CASSLQGYEQYF.